Listed here are 26 T cell receptor beta chains from one sample, sequenced in a study of T-cell reconstitution after alpha-beta-depleted transplantation in children. Unique molecular identifiers tagged the TCRbeta library. MiXCR, run by TCRdb on the PCR reads, gives a single entry per CDR3 protein. This table has nearly 550,000 distinct CDR3 sequences, around 16% appearing once. The sequenced sample was PBMCs from the stem cell graft donor, obtained from the stem cell graft. These receptor sequences come from a human donor who donated a stem cell graft to a child with acute lymphoblastic leukemia.

The genes are TRBV4-2 and TRBJ1-1, with a tentative D call TRBD1 (6 bases). The CDR3 covers 15 residues. From germline, CDR1 is LGHNA and CDR2 YNFKEQ. With 3 bases removed from V and 7 bases from J, the gap between germline ends came to 18 bases. DNA of the CDR3: TGTGCCAGCAGCCAGACAGGCGTTACTCCCCTTGAAGCTTTCTTT. Its translation: CASSQTGVTPLEAFF.

This clonotype was seen a few times. The rearrangement uses TRBV6-5 and TRBJ1-2; D uncertain. The CDR3 is 14 amino acids. V lost 0 bases, J lost 2 bases, and 7 bases lay in between. Germline CDR1 reads MNHEY; CDR2 reads SVGAGI. The CDR3 region is CASSYSWSNYGYTF. For the CDR3, the DNA is TGTGCCAGCAGTTACTCTTGGTCGAACTATGGCTACACCTTC.

CDR3 protein: CASSLVLVDEQFF. The CDR3 nucleotides read TGCGCCAGCAGCTTGGTGTTAGTAGATGAGCAGTTCTTC. This rearrangement joins TRBV5-1 to TRBJ2-1; D gene ambiguous. Germline CDR1 and CDR2: SGHRS and YFSETQ. This CDR3 is built from 13 residues. V was trimmed by 0 bases and J by 8 bases, leaving 9 bases between them.

This sequence joins TRBV12-3 or TRBV12-4 and TRBJ2-5, with 9 positions matching TRBD2. The J segment lost 4 bases and the V segment lost 4 bases, leaving 4 bases of the junction unmatched. CDR3 length: 14 amino acids. The CDR3 nucleotides are TGTGCCAGCAGTTATGGACTAGCGATAGAGACCCAGTACTTC. Protein: CASSYGLAIETQYF.

This clonotype was counted only a few times. The chain recombines TRBV19 with TRBJ2-1, with 15 bases that match TRBD2. The germline CDR1 and CDR2 sequences are LNHDA and SQIVND (reference sequence). J was trimmed by 2 bases and V by 5 bases; bases with no gene match: 1. This CDR3 has 16 residues. CDR3 sequence reads: CASSRTSGGAYNEQFF. The CDR3 DNA is TGTGCCAGTAGTCGGACTAGCGGGGGGGCCTACAATGAGCAGTTCTTC.

This chain uses TRBV5-1 with TRBJ2-1; 7 nucleotides align to TRBD2. Germline CDR1 reads SGHRS; CDR2 reads YFSETQ. CDR3 size: 17 residues. V trimming: 4 bases; J trimming: 4 bases; junction bases outside the gene matches: 14. CDR3 residues: CASSGPVPSGSYNEQFF. The CDR3 DNA follows: TGCGCCAGCAGCGGCCCGGTCCCTAGCGGCTCATACAATGAGCAGTTCTTC.

V and J are TRBV19 and TRBJ1-2, with 7 positions matching TRBD1. CDR3 size: 12 residues. After removal of 7 bases from V and 4 bases from J, the junction contained 3 bases not matched to a gene. Germline V gene data show CDR1 as LNHDA and CDR2 as SQIVND (reference sequence). CDR3 region: CASTRQGYGYTF. DNA of the CDR3: TGTGCCAGTACCAGACAGGGCTATGGCTACACCTTC.

This chain links TRBV7-9 with TRBJ2-1; D might be TRBD1 or TRBD2, each matching 5 bases. The CDR3 is 16 amino acids. V was clipped by 5 bases and J by 5 bases, with 19 bases between them. Looked up from germline, CDR1 is SEHNR and CDR2 is FQNEAQ (reference sequence). The CDR3 coding sequence is TGTGCCAGCAGCAACCCGAAGGGACCCTCAGACAATGAGCAGTTCTTC. This translates into CASSNPKGPSDNEQFF.

This clonotype was recorded many times. The chain couples TRBV12-3 or TRBV12-4 to TRBJ1-1; D is ambiguous. V was clipped by 6 bases and J by 7 bases, with 15 bases between them. CDR3 size: 13 residues. The CDR3 nucleotides are TGTGCCAGCAGGAAAATCGGGATAAATGAAGCTTTCTTT. Protein product: CASRKIGINEAFF.

This clonotype was recorded many times. J is TRBJ2-1 and V is TRBV29-1, with 10 bases matching TRBD2. V was clipped by 6 bases and J by 6 bases; unmatched bases: 11. The CDR3 is 15 residues long. Germline V gives CDR1 SQVTM, CDR2 ANQGSEA. CDR3 nucleotides: TGCAGCGTCGTAACCGGGACTAGCGTCTCCAATGAGCAGTTCTTC. Translating it yields CSVVTGTSVSNEQFF.

This chain joins TRBV5-1 and TRBJ2-1; D might be TRBD1 or TRBD2, each matching 5 bases. CDR1 is SGHRS, CDR2 YFSETQ, per germline. The germline V and J ends were trimmed by 5 bases and 2 bases, with 14 bases remaining between them. The CDR3 has 15 residues. This CDR3 reads CASSATLGPYNEQFF. The CDR3 DNA is TGCGCCAGCAGTGCTACCCTGGGACCCTACAATGAGCAGTTCTTC.

This clonotype was detected only a few times. The chain links TRBV7-2 to TRBJ2-1; no definite D call. The CDR3 totals 10 residues. CDR1 and CDR2 (germline): SGHTA, FQGNSA. Trimming took off 8 bases at V and 15 bases at J, with 14 bases between the two ends. CDR3 in amino acids: CASQPPMWFF. The CDR3 nucleotides are TGTGCCAGCCAACCGCCCATGTGGTTCTTC.

This clonotype has a handful of counts. V and J are TRBV29-1 and TRBJ2-7; unclear D gene. This CDR3 contains 13 residues. Germline V gene lookup returns CDR1 SQVTM and CDR2 ANQGSEA. Trimming stripped 7 bases from V and 0 bases from J, with 13 bases between. The chain's CDR3 is CSAATPNSYEQYF. DNA of the CDR3: TGCAGCGCTGCAACTCCCAACTCCTACGAGCAGTACTTC.

J is TRBJ1-1 and V is TRBV29-1; D call uncertain. The germline V and J ends were trimmed by 6 bases and 5 bases, with 13 bases remaining between them. This CDR3 contains 12 residues. Germline-derived CDR1 and CDR2 are SQVTM and ANQGSEA. The CDR3 DNA sequence: TGCAGCGTCGGACTCATGGAAACTGAAGCTTTCTTT. It specifies CSVGLMETEAFF.

This clonotype has only a few counts. The chain uses TRBV27 and TRBJ2-4; perhaps TRBD2 as D (6 bases). V lost 7 bases to trimming and J lost 8 bases, with 18 bases between them. The CDR3 is made up of 14 amino acids. Germline loops: CDR1 MNHEY, CDR2 SMNVEV (reference sequence). CDR3 DNA sequence: TGTGCCAGCACTTCCCCGGGGGAGACGCACATTCAGTACTTC. Protein sequence: CASTSPGETHIQYF.

This chain links TRBV6-1 with TRBJ2-1; either TRBD1 or TRBD2 may fit D (7 bases each). CDR3 length: 13 residues. Trimming took off 8 bases at V and 5 bases at J, with 13 bases between the two ends. Germline V gives CDR1 MNHNS, CDR2 SASEGT. The chain's CDR3 is CASGRGPNNEQFF. In DNA form, the CDR3 reads TGTGCCAGCGGGAGGGGGCCTAACAATGAGCAGTTCTTC.

This clonotype was picked up a small number of times. The gene calls are TRBV3-1 and TRBJ2-2; D call uncertain. CDR1 and CDR2 (germline): LGHDT, YNNKEL (reference sequence). The CDR3 has 15 amino acids. Trimming shortened V by 3 bases and J by 4 bases, and 12 bases separated the two germline ends. CDR3 in DNA: TGTGCCAGCAGCCACTTAGGGTCGGGCACCGGGGAGCTGTTTTTT. It yields the protein CASSHLGSGTGELFF.

This clonotype has a handful of counts. The chain combines TRBV10-2 with TRBJ2-3; possibly TRBD2 for D (6 bases). From germline, CDR1 is WSHSY and CDR2 SAAADI. Trimming took 6 bases from V and 3 from J, leaving 16 bases between them. The CDR3 is 15 residues long. The CDR3 DNA reads TGCGCCAGCAGCCTACTAGCCCGACGGACAGATACGCAGTATTTT. Translated: CASSLLARRTDTQYF.

This clonotype was observed a handful of times. The rearrangement joins TRBV10-3 to TRBJ2-1; 8 bases fit TRBD2. CDR3 length equals 17 residues. CDR1 and CDR2 from the germline V gene are ENHRY and SYGVKD. V lost 2 bases, J lost 4 bases, and 10 bases stayed unmatched. For the CDR3, the DNA is TGTGCCATCAGTGAGGACGGGACTAGAGCAAGGTACAATGAGCAGTTCTTC. Its translation: CAISEDGTRARYNEQFF.

V usage is TRBV29-1 and J usage is TRBJ1-2; no firm D call. Trimming shortened V by 4 bases and J by 4 bases, and 13 bases separated the two germline ends. CDR1 and CDR2 from the germline V gene are SQVTM and ANQGSEA. The CDR3 spans 13 residues. CDR3 DNA: TGCAGCGTTGGGGAGGAAGGATGCTATGGCTACACCTTC. It encodes CSVGEEGCYGYTF.

The rearrangement joins TRBV29-1 to TRBJ2-1; D is perhaps TRBD1 or TRBD2 (5 bases each). CDR1 and CDR2 (germline): SQVTM, ANQGSEA. The CDR3 is made up of 13 amino acids. The V and J ends lost 4 bases and 9 bases respectively, with 16 bases between them. The CDR3 DNA is TGCAGCGTTGTAGGGGTTACGGGGCTTGAGCAGTTCTTC. Translated: CSVVGVTGLEQFF.

The chain links TRBV20-1 to TRBJ2-7; D possibly corresponds to TRBD2 (6 bases). Trimming cost V 6 bases and J 3 bases, with 15 bases left between them. The CDR3 sequence is 13 residues long. Germline CDR1 is DFQATT and CDR2 is SNEGSKA (reference sequence). The chain's CDR3 is CSAPLGSLYEQYF. CDR3 DNA sequence: TGCAGTGCCCCTCTCGGGAGTCTCTACGAGCAGTACTTC.

CDR3 protein: CASSLVTGMNTEAFF. The CDR3 nucleotides read TGCGCCAGCAGCTTGGTTACAGGGATGAACACTGAAGCTTTCTTT. The chain recombines TRBV5-1 with TRBJ1-1; maybe TRBD1 (6 bases). The length of the CDR3 is 15 residues. Germline CDR1 and CDR2: SGHRS and YFSETQ. V dropped 0 bases and J dropped 0 bases, with 9 bases sitting between them.

This clonotype was seen a few times. The genes are TRBV5-1 and TRBJ2-1; 7 bases are a match to TRBD1. The CDR3 loop spans 15 amino acids. Trimming at V came to 4 bases and at J to 6 bases, leaving 10 bases not matched to a gene. From germline, CDR1 is SGHRS and CDR2 YFSETQ. The CDR3 DNA sequence: TGCGCCAGCAGCGGCGACAGGGCAATAACCAATGAGCAGTTCTTC. As protein: CASSGDRAITNEQFF.

The rearrangement joins TRBV20-1 to TRBJ2-7; tentatively, D is TRBD2 (6 bases). The CDR3 consists of 12 residues. V gave up 6 bases and J gave up 2 bases, with 11 bases separating them. Germline V lookup: CDR1 DFQATT, CDR2 SNEGSKA (reference sequence). The CDR3 reads CSAWDFTYEQYF. The CDR3 DNA is TGCAGTGCCTGGGACTTCACCTACGAGCAGTACTTC.

This clonotype was observed a handful of times. The rearrangement links TRBV29-1 to TRBJ1-4; TRBD1 might be the D (5 bases). Between the trimmed V and J ends, which lost 4 bases and 4 bases, there was a span of 10 bases. The CDR3 length is 13 residues. Looked up from germline, CDR1 is SQVTM and CDR2 is ANQGSEA. In DNA, the CDR3 is TGCAGCGTTGGGCAGGGCAATAATGAAAAACTGTTTTTT. Translated, it gives CSVGQGNNEKLFF.